This T cell receptor (beta chain) was identified during a study of blood T cell repertoires in COVID-19. This clone has just one count. The protocol was immunoSEQ multiplex PCR, while the TCRdb copy is restricted to in-frame clones and leaves out a portion. The repertoire includes 250,000 to 300,000 clones, more than 70% of them detected once, and less than 4% sits in the top ten. Deletions cut 2 bases from V and 6 bases from J, with 13 bases between. Looked up from germline, CDR1 is MDHEN and CDR2 is SYDVKM. The CDR3 consists of 15 residues. The genes are TRBV28 and TRBJ1-4; D remains unclear. The sequence was collected from a woman between 18 and 29 years old with acute or convalescent COVID-19. Sequencing input: peripheral blood. The CDR3 here is CASSLGQVGYEKLFF. CDR3 nucleotides: TGTGCCAGCAGTTTAGGGCAGGTCGGATATGAAAAACTGTTTTTT.